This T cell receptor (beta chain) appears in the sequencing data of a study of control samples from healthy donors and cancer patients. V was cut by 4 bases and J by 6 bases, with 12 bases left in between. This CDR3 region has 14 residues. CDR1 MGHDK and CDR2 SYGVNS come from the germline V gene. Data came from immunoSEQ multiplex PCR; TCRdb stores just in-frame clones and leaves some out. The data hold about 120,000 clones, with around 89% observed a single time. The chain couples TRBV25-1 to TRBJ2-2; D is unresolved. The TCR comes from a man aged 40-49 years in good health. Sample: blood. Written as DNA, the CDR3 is TGTGCCAGCAGTGGAGTGCTTTCGGCCGGGGAGCTGTTTTTT. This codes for CASSGVLSAGELFF. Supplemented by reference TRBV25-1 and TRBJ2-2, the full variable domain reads EADIYQTPRYLVIGTGKKITLECSQTMGHDKMYWYQQDPGMELHLIHYSYGVNSTEKGDLSSESTVSRIRTEHFPLTLESARPSHTSQYLCASSGVLSAGELFFGEGSRLTVL.